This T cell receptor (beta chain) was identified in a study of T cell responses to AZD1222 COVID-19 vaccine. The study, taken as a whole, reports: Reportedly, nearly half of unique spike TCRs recognized epitopes outside B.1.351/B.1.1.7 mutations.

This CDR3 comprises 13 residues. V was clipped by 6 bases and J by 5 bases, with 11 bases between them. CDR1 is ENHRY, CDR2 SYGVKD, per germline. On this clone itself: Its cognate antigen is unknown.

Repertoires were generated with immunoSEQ multiplex PCR, while TCRdb's copy carries only in-frame clones and drops some. The sample comprises 110,000 to 150,000 clones, roughly 91% of which are singletons, and approximately 9% rests with the top ten. The starting material was peripheral blood, obtained on day 0 of AZD1222 vaccination. This sequence originates from an adult in good health. The chain uses TRBV10-3 and TRBJ2-1; D might be TRBD2 (6 bases). CDR3 sequence: CAIRGTRDNEQFF. The CDR3 nucleotides read TGTGCCATCAGAGGGACTCGCGACAATGAGCAGTTCTTC.